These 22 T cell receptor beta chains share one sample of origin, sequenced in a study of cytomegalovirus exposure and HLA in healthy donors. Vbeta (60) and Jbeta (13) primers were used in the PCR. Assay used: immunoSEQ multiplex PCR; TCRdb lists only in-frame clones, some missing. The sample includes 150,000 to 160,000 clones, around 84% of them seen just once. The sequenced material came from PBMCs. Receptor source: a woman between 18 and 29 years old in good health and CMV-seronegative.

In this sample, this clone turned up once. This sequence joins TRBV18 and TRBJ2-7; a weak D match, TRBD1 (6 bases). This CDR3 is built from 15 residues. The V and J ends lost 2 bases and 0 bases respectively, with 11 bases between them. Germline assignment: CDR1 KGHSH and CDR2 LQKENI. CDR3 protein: CASSPRQESSYEQYF. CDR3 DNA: TGTGCCAGCTCACCAAGACAGGAAAGCTCCTACGAGCAGTACTTC.

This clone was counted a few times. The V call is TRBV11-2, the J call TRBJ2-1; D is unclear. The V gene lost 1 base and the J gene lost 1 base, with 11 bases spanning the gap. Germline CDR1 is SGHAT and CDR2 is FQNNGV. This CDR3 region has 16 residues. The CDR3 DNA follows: TGTGCCAGCAGCTTAGTGCTTACCTATTCCTACAATGAGCAGTTCTTC. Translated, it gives CASSLVLTYSYNEQFF.

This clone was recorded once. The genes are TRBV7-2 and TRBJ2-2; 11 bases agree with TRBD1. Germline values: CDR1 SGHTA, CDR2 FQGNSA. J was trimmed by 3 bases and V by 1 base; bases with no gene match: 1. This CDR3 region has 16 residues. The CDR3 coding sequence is TGTGCCAGCAGCTTAGGGGACAGGGGGTACACCGGGGAGCTGTTTTTT. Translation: CASSLGDRGYTGELFF.

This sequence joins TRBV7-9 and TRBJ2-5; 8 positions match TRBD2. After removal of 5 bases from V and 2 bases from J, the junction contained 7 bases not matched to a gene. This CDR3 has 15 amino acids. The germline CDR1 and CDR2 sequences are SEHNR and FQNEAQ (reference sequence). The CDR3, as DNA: TGTGCCAGCAGCAGGAGCGGGGGTGATCAAGAGACCCAGTACTTC. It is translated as CASSRSGGDQETQYF.

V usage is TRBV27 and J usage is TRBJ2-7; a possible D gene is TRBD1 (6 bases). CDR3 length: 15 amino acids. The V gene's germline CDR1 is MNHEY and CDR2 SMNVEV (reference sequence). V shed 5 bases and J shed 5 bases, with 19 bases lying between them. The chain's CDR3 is CASSQQGPSADEQYF. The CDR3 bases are TGTGCCAGCAGTCAACAGGGACCCTCCGCCGACGAGCAGTACTTC.

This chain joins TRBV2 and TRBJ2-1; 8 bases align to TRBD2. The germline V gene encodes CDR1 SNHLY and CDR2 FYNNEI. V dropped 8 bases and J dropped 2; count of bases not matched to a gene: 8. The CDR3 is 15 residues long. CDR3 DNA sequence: TGTGCCAGCTCTCAGGGACTAGAAACCTACAATGAGCAGTTCTTC. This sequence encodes CASSQGLETYNEQFF.

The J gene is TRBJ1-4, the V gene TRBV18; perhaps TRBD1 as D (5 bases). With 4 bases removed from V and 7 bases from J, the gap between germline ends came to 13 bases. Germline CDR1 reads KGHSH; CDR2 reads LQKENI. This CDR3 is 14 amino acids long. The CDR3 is CASSQGLIGEKLFF. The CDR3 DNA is TGTGCCAGCTCACAGGGACTGATTGGTGAAAAACTGTTTTTT. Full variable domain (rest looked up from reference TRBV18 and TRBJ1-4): NAGVMQNPRHLVRRRGQEARLRCSPMKGHSHVYWYRQLPEEGLKFMVYLQKENIIDESGMPKERFSAEFPKEGPSILRIQQVVRGDSAAYFCASSQGLIGEKLFFGSGTQLSVL.

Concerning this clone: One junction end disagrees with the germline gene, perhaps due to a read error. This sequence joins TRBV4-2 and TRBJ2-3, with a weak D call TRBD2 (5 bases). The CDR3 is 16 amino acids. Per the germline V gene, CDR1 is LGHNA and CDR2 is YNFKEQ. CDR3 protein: CASSQRRTGRTYTQYF. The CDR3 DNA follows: TGTGCCAGCAGCCAACGGAGGACTGGCCGCACATATACGCAGTATTTT.

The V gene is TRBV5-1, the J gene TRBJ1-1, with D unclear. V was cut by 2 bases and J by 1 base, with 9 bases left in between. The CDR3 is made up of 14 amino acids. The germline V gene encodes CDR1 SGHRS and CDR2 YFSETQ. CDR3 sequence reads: CASSFGGWNTEAFF. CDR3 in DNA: TGCGCCAGCAGCTTTGGCGGATGGAACACTGAAGCTTTCTTT.

CDR3 in DNA: TGCAGCGTTCGGACAGACTCTCCCTACGAGCAGTACTTC. Amino acids: CSVRTDSPYEQYF. This chain joins TRBV29-1 and TRBJ2-7; TRBD1 might be the D (6 bases). Trimming took 5 bases from V and 2 from J, leaving 13 bases between them. Germline loops: CDR1 SQVTM, CDR2 ANQGSEA. CDR3 length equals 13 residues.

The CDR3 loop is CASSLSGRLNEQFF. CDR3 coding DNA: TGTGCCAGCAGCTTAAGCGGGAGATTAAATGAGCAGTTCTTC. The V call is TRBV11-1, the J call TRBJ2-1, with 8 bases fitting TRBD2. CDR3 length: 14 amino acids. CDR1 SGHAT and CDR2 FQDESV come from the germline V gene (reference sequence). V shed 2 bases and J 7 bases; nucleotides not matched to a gene: 4.

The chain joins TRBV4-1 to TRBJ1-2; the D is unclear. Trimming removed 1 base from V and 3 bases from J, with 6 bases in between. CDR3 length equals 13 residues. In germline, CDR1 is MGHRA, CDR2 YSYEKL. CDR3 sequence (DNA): TGCGCCAGCAGCCAAGTCCCCGACTATGGCTACACCTTC. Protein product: CASSQVPDYGYTF.

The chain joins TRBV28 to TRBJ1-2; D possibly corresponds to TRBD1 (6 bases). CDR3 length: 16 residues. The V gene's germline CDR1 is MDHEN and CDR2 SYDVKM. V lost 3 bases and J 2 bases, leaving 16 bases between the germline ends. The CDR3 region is CASSFLGGTTNYGYTF. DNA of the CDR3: TGTGCCAGCAGTTTTCTGGGGGGGACAACGAACTATGGCTACACCTTC.

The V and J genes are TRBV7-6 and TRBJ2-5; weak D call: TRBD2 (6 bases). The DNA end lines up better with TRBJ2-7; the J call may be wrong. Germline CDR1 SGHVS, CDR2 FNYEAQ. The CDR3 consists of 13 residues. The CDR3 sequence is CASSPRRGYEQYF. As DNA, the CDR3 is TGTGCCAGCAGCCCCCGGCGGGGATACGAGCAGTACTTC.

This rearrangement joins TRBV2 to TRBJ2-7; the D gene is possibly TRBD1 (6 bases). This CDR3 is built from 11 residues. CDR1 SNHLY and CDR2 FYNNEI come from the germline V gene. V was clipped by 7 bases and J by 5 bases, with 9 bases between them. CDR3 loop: CASNRADEQYF. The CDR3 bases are TGTGCCAGCAACAGGGCAGACGAGCAGTACTTC.

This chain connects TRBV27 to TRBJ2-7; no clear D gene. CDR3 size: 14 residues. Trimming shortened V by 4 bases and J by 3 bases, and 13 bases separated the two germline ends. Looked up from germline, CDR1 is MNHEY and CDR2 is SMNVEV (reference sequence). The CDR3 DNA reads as TGTGCCAGCAGTTACTCAGCAGGTTTCTACGAGCAGTACTTC. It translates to CASSYSAGFYEQYF.

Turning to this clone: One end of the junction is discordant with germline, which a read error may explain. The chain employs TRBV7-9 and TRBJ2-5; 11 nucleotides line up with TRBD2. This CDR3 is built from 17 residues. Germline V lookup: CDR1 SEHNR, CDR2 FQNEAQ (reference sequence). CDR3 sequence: CSSSSYGTSGSQETQYF. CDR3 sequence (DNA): TGTTCCAGCAGCTCGTATGGGACTAGCGGTAGCCAAGAGACCCAGTACTTC.

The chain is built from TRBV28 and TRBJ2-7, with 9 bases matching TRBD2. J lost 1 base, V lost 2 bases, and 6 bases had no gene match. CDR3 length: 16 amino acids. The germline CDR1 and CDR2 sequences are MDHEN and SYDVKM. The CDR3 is CASSLGGGGRSYEQYF. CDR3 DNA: TGTGCCAGCAGTTTAGGCGGGGGGGGGCGTTCCTACGAGCAGTACTTC.

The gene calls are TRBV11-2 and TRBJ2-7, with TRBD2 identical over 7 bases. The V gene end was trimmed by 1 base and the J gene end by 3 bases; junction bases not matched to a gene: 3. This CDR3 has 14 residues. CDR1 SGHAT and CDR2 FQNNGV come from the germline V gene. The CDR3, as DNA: TGTGCCAGCAGCTTAGCGGGAGGTGGCTACGAGCAGTACTTC. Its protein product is CASSLAGGGYEQYF.

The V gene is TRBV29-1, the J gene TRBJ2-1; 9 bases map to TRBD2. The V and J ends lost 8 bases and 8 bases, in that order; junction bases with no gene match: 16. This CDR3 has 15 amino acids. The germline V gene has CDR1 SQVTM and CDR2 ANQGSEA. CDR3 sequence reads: CSTRGGGGGDDEQFF. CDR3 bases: TGCAGCACAAGGGGGGGTGGCGGGGGGGACGATGAGCAGTTCTTC.

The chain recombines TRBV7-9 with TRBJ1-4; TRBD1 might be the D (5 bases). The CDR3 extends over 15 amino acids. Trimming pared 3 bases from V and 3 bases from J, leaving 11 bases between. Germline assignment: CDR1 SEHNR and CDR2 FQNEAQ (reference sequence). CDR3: CASSFGLGPNEKLFF. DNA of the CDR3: TGTGCCAGCAGCTTTGGTCTGGGGCCTAATGAAAAACTGTTTTTT.

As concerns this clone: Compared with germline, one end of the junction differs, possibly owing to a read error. CDR3 sequence: CSSSARRQGANRSYNEQFF. CDR3 bases: TGTTCCAGCAGCGCGAGGCGACAGGGGGCGAATCGATCCTACAATGAGCAGTTCTTC. The J gene is TRBJ2-1, the V gene TRBV7-9; 10 nucleotides agree with TRBD1. The length of the CDR3 is 19 residues. The germline V gene encodes CDR1 SEHNR and CDR2 FQNEAQ (reference sequence).